This T cell receptor beta chain was sequenced in a study of cytomegalovirus exposure and HLA in healthy donors. Turning to this clone: The junction departs from germline at one end; a sequencing error may be responsible.

PCR involved 60 Vbeta and 13 Jbeta primers. Sequenced by immunoSEQ multiplex PCR; TCRdb stores in-frame clones only, minus some. The sample records 150,000 to 200,000 clones, 80% being singletons. This CDR3 spans 14 amino acids. The germline V gene encodes CDR1 SGHDN and CDR2 FVKESK. The sequenced sample was PBMCs. The chain uses TRBV14 and TRBJ2-3; perhaps TRBD1 as D (5 bases). This receptor was obtained from a male donor in good health and CMV-seropositive. The CDR3 nucleotides read TGTGCCAGCAGCCAGCAGGGTAACACAGATGCGCAGTATTTT. The encoded protein is CASSQQGNTDAQYF.